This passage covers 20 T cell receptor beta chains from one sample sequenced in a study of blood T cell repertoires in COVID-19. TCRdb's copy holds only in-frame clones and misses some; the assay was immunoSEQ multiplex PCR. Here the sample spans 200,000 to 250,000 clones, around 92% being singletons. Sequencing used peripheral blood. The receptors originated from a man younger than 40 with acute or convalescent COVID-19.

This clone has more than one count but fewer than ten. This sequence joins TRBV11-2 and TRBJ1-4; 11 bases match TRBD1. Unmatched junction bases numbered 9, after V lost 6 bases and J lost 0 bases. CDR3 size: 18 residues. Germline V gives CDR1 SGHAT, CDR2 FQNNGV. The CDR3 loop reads CASRPGTGGFATNEKLFF. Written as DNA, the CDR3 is TGTGCCAGCAGACCCGGGACAGGGGGTTTTGCAACTAATGAAAAACTGTTTTTT.

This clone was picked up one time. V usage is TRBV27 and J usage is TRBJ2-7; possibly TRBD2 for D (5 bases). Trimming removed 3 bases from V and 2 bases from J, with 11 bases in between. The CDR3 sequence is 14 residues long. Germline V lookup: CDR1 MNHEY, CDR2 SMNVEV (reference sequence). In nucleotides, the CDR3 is TGTGCCAGCAGTTTCCAGCGGAGCCCCTACGAGCAGTACTTC. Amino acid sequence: CASSFQRSPYEQYF.

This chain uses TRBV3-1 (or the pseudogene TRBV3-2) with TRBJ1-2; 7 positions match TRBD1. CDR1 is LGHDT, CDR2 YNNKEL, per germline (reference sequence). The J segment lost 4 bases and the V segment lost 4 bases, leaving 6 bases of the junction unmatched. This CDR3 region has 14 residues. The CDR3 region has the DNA TGTGCCAGCAGCCCTCGGGGACAGACCTATGGCTACACCTTC. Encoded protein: CASSPRGQTYGYTF.

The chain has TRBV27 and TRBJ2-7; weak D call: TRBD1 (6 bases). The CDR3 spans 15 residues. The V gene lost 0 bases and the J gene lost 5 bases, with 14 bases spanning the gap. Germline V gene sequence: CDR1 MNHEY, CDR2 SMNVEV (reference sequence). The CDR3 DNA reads TGTGCCAGCAGTTTATCGGGAAACAGGGTGGACGAGCAGTACTTC. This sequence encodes CASSLSGNRVDEQYF.

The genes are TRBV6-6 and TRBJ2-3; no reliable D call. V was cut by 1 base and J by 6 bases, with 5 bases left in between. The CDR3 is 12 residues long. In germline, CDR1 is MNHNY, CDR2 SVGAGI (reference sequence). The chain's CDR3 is CASSYFGDTQYF. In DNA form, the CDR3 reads TGTGCCAGCAGTTACTTCGGGGATACGCAGTATTTT.

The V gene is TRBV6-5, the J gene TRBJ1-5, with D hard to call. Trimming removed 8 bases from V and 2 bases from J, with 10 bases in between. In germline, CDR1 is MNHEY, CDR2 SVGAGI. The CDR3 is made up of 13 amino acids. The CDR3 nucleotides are TGTGCCAGCCTGCCGGCGGGCAATCAGCCCCAGCATTTT. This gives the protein CASLPAGNQPQHF.

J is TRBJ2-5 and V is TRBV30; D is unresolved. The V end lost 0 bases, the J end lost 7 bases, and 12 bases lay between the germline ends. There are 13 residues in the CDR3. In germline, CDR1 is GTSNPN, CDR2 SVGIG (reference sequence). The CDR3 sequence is CAWSVLKAGTQYF. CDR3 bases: TGTGCCTGGAGTGTACTTAAGGCAGGGACCCAGTACTTC.

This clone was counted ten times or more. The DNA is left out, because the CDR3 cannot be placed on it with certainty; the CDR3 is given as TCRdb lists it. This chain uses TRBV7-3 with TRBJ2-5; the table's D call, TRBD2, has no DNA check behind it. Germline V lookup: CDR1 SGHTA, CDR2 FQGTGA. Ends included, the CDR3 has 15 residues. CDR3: CASSPVLGVKETQYF.

The CDR3 DNA follows: TGCGCCAGCAGCCAAGAGCTAGCGGGGGTCCCCACAGATACGCAGTATTTT. Amino acid sequence: CASSQELAGVPTDTQYF. This chain uses TRBV4-1 with TRBJ2-3, with 10 bases lining up with TRBD2. CDR1 is MGHRA, CDR2 YSYEKL, per germline. V gave up 0 bases and J gave up 2 bases; unmatched junction bases: 5. The CDR3 is 17 residues long.

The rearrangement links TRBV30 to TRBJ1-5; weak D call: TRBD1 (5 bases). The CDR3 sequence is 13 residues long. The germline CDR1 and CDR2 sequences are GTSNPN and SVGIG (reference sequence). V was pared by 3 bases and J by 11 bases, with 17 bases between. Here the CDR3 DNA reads TGTGCCTGGAGCTCCCCAGGGAGGATTACCCAGCATTTT. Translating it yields CAWSSPGRITQHF.

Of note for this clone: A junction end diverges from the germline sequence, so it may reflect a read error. The CDR3 coding sequence is TGTGCCAGCAATTTACCGGGACAGACCTACGAGCAGTACTTC. Protein product: CASNLPGQTYEQYF. J is TRBJ2-7 and V is TRBV28; 7 bases match TRBD1. The CDR3 is 14 residues long. Germline CDR1 reads MDHEN; CDR2 reads SYDVKM.

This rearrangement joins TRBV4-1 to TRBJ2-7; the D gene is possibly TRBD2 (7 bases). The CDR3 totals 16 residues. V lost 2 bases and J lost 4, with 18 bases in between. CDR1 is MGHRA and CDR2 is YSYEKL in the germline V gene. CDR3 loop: CASSQPRRGAAYEQYF. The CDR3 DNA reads TGCGCCAGCAGCCAACCGCGTCGGGGGGCCGCTTACGAGCAGTACTTC.

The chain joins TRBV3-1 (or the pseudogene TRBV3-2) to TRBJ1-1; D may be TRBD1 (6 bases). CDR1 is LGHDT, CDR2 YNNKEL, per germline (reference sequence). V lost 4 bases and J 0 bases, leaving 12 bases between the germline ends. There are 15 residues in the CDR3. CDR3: CASSPRGGLNTEAFF. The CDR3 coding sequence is TGTGCCAGCAGCCCTCGGGGGGGCCTGAACACTGAAGCTTTCTTT.

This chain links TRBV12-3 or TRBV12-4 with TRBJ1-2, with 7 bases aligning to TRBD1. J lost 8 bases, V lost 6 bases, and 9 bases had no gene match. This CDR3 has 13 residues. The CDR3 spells CASSLTGESGYTF. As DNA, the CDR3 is TGTGCCAGCAGCTTAACAGGGGAAAGCGGCTACACCTTC.

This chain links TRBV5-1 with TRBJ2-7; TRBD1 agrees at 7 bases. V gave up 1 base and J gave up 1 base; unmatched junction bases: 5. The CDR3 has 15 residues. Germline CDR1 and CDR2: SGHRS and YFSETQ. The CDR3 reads CASSLLRDRSYEQYF. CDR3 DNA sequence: TGCGCCAGCAGCTTGCTCCGGGACAGATCCTACGAGCAGTACTTC.

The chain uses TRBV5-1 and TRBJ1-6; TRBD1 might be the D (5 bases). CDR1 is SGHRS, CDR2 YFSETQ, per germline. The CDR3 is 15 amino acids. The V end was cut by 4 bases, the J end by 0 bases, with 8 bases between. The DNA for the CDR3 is TGCGCCAGCAGCGACAGAAGCTCCTATAATTCACCCCTCCACTTT. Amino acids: CASSDRSSYNSPLHF.

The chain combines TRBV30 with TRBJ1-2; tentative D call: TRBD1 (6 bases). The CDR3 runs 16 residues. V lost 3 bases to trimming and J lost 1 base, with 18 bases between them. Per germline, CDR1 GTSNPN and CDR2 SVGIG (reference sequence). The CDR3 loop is CAWSALTGLINYGYTF. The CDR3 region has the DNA TGTGCCTGGAGCGCCCTTACAGGGCTTATTAACTATGGCTACACCTTC.

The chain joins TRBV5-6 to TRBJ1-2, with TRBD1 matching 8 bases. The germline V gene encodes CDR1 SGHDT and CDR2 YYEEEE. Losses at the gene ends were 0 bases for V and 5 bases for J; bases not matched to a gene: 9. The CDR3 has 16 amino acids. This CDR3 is CASSLALQGGGYGYTF. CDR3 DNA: TGTGCCAGCAGCTTGGCCTTACAGGGGGGTGGATATGGCTACACCTTC.

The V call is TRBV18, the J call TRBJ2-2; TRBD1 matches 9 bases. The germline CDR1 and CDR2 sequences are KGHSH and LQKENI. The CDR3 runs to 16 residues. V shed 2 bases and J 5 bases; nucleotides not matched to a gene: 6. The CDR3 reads CASSPEATGGTGELFF. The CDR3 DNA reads TGTGCCAGCTCACCAGAGGCGACAGGGGGAACCGGGGAGCTGTTTTTT.

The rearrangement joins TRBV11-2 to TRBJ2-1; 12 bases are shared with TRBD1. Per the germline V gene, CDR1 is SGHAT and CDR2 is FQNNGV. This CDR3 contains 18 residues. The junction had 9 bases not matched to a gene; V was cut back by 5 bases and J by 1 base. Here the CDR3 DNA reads TGTGCCAGCAGCATTACGGGACAGGGGGCCCTGTCCTACAATGAGCAGTTCTTC. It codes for CASSITGQGALSYNEQFF.